Detailed here is one TCR beta chain. The data are from a study of blood T cell repertoires in COVID-19. The V and J ends lost 4 bases and 8 bases respectively, with 11 bases between them. This CDR3 contains 12 residues. Germline V gene lookup returns CDR1 SNHLY and CDR2 FYNNEI. This table comes from immunoSEQ multiplex PCR, and its TCRdb copy is limited to in-frame clones, with some not included. Of 150,000 to 200,000 clones in the sample, roughly 85% were seen once. Sequences were obtained from peripheral blood. The chain has TRBV2 and TRBJ1-2; possible D gene TRBD1, 6 bases. The receptor's source is a man aged 50-59 years with active or convalescent COVID-19. The CDR3 coding sequence is TGTGCCAGCAGTGGGGACCAGGGGGGCTACACCTTC. Protein sequence: CASSGDQGGYTF.